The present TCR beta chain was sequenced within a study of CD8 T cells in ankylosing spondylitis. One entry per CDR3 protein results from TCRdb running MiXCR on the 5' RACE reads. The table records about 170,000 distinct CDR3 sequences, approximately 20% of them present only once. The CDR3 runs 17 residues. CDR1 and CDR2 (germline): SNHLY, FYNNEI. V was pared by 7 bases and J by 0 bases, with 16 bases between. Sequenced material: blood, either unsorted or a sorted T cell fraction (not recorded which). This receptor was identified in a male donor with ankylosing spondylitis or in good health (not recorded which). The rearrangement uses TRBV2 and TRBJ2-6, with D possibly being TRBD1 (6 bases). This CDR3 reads CASTKDRTFSGANVLTF. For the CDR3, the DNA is TGTGCCAGCACTAAAGACAGGACCTTCTCTGGGGCCAACGTCCTGACTTTC.